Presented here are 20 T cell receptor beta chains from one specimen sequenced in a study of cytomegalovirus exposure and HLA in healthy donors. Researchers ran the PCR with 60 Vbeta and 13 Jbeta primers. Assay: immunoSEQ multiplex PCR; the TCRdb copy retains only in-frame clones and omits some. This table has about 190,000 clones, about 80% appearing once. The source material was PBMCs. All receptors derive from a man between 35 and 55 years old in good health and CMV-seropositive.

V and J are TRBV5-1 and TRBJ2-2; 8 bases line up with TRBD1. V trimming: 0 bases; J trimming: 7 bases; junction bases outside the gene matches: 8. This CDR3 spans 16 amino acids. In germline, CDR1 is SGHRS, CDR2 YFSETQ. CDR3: CASSLAGQGTNGELFF. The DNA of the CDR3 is TGCGCCAGCAGCTTGGCAGGACAGGGCACCAACGGGGAGCTGTTTTTT.

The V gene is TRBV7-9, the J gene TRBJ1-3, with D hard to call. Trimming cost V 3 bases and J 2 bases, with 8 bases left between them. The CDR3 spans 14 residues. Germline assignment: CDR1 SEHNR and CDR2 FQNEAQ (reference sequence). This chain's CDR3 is CASSFYGAGNTIYF. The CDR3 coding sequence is TGTGCCAGCAGCTTCTACGGAGCTGGAAACACCATATATTTT.

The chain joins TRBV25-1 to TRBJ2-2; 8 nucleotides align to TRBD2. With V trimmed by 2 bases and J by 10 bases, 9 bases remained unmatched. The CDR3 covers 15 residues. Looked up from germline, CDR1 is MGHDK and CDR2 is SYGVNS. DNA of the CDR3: TGTGCCAGCAGTGAAGGGGCGGGAGGCCCGATGGAGCTGTTTTTT. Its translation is CASSEGAGGPMELFF.

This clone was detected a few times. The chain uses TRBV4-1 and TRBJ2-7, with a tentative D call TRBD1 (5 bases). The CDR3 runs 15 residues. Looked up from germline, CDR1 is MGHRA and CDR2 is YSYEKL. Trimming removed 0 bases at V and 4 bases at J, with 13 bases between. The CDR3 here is CASSQEAGFLYEQYF. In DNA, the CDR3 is TGCGCCAGCAGCCAAGAGGCAGGGTTCCTGTACGAGCAGTACTTC.

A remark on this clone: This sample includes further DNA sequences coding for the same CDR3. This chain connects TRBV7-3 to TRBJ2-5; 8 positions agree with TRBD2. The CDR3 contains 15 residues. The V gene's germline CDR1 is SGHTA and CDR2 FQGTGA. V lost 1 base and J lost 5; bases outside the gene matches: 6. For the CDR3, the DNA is TGTGCCAGCAGCTTAATTGGTCTAGCGGGCGAGACCCAGTACTTC. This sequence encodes CASSLIGLAGETQYF.

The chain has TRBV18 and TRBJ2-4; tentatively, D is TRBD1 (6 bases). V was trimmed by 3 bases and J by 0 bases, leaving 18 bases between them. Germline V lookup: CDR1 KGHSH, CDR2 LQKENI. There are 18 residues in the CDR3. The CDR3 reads CASSPTPQGRGAKNIQYF. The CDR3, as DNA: TGTGCCAGCTCACCTACGCCCCAGGGGCGAGGAGCCAAAAACATTCAGTACTTC.

The CDR3 coding sequence is TGTGCCAGCAGCTTTCCCTTCGGAGGCGAGGAGACCCAGTACTTC. Its protein is CASSFPFGGEETQYF. The V and J genes are TRBV7-9 and TRBJ2-5; a weak D match, TRBD2 (5 bases). Germline V CDR1 and CDR2: SEHNR, FQNEAQ (reference sequence). The CDR3 consists of 15 residues. V was shortened by 3 bases and J by 5 bases, with 16 bases between the two germline ends.

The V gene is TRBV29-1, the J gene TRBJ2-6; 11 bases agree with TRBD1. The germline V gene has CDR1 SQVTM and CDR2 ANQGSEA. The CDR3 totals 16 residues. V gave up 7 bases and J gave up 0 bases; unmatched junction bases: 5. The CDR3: CSAGGTGGSGANVLTF. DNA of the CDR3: TGCAGCGCAGGGGGGACAGGGGGCTCTGGGGCCAACGTCCTGACTTTC.

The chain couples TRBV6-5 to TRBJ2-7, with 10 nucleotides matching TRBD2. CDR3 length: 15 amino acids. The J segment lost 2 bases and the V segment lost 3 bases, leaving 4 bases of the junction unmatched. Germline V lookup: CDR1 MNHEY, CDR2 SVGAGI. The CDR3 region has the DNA TGTGCCAGCAGTTATGGCCTAGCGGGGGCCTACGAGCAGTACTTC. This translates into CASSYGLAGAYEQYF.

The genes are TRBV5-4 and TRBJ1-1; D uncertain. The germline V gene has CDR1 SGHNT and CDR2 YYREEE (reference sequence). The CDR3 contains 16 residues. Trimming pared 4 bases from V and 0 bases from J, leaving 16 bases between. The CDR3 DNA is TGTGCCAGCAGCCAAAGACGGGATATTATGAACACTGAAGCTTTCTTT. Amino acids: CASSQRRDIMNTEAFF.

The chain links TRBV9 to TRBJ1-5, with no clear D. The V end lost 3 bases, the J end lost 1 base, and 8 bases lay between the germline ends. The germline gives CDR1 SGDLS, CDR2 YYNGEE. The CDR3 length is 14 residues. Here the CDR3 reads CASSAGRSNQPQHF. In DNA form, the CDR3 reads TGTGCCAGCAGCGCGGGGAGAAGCAATCAGCCCCAGCATTTT.

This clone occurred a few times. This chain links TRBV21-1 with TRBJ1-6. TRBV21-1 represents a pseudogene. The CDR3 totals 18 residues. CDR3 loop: CASSKTLPWSSYNSPLHF. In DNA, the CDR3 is TGTGCCAGCAGCAAAACTCTCCCATGGAGCTCCTATAATTCACCCCTCCACTTT.

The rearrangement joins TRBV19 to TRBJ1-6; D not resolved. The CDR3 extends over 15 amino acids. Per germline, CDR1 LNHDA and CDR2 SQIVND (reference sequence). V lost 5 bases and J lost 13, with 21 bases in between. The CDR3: CASSSSWETNGPLHF. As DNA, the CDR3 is TGTGCCAGTAGTTCGTCGTGGGAGACAAATGGGCCCCTCCACTTT.

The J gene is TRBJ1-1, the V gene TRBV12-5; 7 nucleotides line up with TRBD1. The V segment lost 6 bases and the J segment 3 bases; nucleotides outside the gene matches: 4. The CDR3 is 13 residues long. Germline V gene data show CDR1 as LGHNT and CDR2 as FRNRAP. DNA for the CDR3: TGTGCTAGTGGCCTAGACAGGGACACTGAAGCTTTCTTT. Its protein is CASGLDRDTEAFF.

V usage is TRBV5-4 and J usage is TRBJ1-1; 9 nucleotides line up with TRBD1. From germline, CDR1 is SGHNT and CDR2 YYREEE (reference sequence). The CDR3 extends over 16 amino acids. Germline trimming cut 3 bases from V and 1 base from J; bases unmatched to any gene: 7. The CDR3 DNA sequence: TGTGCCAGCAGCTATACAGGGGGCGGTGGGAACACTGAAGCTTTCTTT. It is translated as CASSYTGGGGNTEAFF.

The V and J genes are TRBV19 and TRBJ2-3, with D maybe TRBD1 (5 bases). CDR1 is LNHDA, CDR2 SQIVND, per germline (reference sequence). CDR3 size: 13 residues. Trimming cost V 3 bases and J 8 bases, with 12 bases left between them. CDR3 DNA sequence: TGTGCCAGTAGTATTCAGGACACCGGTACGCAGTATTTT. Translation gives CASSIQDTGTQYF.

The CDR3 nucleotides read TGTGCCTCCACAGGGGCCCTTCCCTACGAGCAGTACTTC. Protein product: CASTGALPYEQYF. The V and J genes are TRBV7-9 and TRBJ2-7, with 7 bases lining up with TRBD1. Germline V gives CDR1 SEHNR, CDR2 FQNEAQ (reference sequence). V lost 11 bases and J lost 2; bases outside the gene matches: 9. The CDR3 has 13 residues.

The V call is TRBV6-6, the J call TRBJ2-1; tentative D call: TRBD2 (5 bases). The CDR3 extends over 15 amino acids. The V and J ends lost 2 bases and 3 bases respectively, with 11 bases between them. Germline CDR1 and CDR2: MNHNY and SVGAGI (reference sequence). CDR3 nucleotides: TGTGCCAGCAGTTACGAGGGTTCGGACTACAATGAGCAGTTCTTC. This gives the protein CASSYEGSDYNEQFF.

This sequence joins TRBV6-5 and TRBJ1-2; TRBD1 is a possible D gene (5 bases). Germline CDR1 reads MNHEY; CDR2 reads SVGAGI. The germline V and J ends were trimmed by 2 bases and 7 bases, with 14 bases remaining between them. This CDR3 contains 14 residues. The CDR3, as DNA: TGTGCCAGCAGTTACCTGGGGGGTGAGGGTGGCTACACCTTC. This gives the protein CASSYLGGEGGYTF.

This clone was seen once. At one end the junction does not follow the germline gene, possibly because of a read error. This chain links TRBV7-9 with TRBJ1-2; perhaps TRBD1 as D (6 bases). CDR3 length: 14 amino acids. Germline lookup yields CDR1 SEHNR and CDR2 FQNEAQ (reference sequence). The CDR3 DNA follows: TGTTCCAGCAGTAGGACAGAAACTAACTATGGCTACACCTTC. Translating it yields CSSSRTETNYGYTF.